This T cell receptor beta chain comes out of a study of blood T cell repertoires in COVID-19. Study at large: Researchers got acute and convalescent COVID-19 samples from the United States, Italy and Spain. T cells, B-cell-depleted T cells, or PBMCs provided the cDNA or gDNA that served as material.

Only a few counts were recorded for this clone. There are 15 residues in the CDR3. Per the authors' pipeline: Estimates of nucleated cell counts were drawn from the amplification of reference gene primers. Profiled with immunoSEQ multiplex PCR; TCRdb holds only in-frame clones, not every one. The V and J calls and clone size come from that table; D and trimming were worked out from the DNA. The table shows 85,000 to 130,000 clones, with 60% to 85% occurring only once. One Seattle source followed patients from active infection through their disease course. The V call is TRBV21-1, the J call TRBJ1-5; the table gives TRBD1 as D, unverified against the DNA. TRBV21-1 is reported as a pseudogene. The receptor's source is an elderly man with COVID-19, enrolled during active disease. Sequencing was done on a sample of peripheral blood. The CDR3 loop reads CASSKEEQGGQPQHF. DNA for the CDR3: TGTGCCAGCAGCAAAGAGGAACAGGGGGGGCAGCCCCAGCATTTT.